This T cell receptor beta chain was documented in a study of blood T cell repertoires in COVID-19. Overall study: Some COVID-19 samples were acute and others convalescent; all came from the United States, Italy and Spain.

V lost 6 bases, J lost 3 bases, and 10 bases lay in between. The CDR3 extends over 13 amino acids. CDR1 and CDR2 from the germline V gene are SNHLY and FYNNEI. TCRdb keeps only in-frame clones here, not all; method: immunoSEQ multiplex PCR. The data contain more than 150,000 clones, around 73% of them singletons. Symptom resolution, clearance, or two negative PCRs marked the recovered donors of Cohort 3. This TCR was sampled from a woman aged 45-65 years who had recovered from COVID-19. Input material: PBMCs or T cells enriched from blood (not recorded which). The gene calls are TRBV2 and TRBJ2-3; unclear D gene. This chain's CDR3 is CASRERRTDTQYF. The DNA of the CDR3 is TGTGCCAGCAGGGAACGCCGGACAGATACGCAGTATTTT.